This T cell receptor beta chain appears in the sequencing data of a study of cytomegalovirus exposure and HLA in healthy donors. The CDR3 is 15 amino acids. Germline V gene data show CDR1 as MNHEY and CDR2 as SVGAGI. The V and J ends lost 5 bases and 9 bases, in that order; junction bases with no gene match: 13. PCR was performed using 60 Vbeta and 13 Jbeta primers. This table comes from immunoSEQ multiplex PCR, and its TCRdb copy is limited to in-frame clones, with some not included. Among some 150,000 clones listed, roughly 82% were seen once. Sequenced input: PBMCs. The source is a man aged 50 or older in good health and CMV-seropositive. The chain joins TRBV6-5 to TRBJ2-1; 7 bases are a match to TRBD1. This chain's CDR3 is CASSRQGVIGGEQFF. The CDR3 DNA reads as TGTGCCAGCAGTCGACAGGGAGTAATTGGGGGTGAGCAGTTCTTC.